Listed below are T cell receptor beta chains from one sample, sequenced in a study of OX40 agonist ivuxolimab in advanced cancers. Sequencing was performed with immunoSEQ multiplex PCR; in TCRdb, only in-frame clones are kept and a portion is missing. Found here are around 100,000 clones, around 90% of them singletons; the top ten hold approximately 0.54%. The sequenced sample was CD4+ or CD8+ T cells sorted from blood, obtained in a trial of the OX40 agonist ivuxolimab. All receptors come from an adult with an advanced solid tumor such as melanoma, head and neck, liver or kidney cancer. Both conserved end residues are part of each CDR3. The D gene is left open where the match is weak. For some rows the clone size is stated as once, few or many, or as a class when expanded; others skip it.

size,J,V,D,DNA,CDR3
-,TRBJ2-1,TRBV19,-,TGTGCCAGTAGCCTCTCCCAGGGATCCTACAATGAGCAGTTCTTC,CASSLSQGSYNEQFF
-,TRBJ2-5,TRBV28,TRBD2,TGTGCCAGCAGCCTAGCGGTGCTGGAGACCCAGTACTTC,CASSLAVLETQYF
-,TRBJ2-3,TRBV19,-,TGTGCCAGTAGTAAAAATACAGGGGGAGGGACAGATACGCAGTATTTT,CASSKNTGGGTDTQYF
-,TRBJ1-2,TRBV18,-,TGTGCCAGCTCACCACGTTTGGCAGGGTCTAACTATGGCTACACCTTC,CASSPRLAGSNYGYTF
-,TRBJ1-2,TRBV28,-,TGTGCCAGCACCGAACGGGGGGCAGGGTCCTATGGCTACACCTTC,CASTERGAGSYGYTF
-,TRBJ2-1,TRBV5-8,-,TGTGCCAGCAGCCCAGGTGGGGTAAGGTCCTACAATGAGCAGTTCTTC,CASSPGGVRSYNEQFF
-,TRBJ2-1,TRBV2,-,TGTGCCAGCAGCGGTGACAGGGGAGGGATCAATGAGCAGTTCTTC,CASSGDRGGINEQFF
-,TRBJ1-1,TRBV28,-,TGTGCCAGCAGTTTACCCCAGGGGCAGGAAGCTTTCTTT,CASSLPQGQEAFF
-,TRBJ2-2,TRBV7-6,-,TGTGCCAGCAGCTTAGTGATTAGGACCGGGGAGCTGTTTTTT,CASSLVIRTGELFF
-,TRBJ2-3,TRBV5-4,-,TGTGCCAGCAGCTTGGGGGCCCAGGGAACAGATACGCAGTATTTT,CASSLGAQGTDTQYF
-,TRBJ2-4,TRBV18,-,TGTGCCAGCTCACCCAGGGGAGAGGGAAACATTCAGTACTTC,CASSPRGEGNIQYF
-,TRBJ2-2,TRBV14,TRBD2,TGTGCCAGCAGCCAAGGCTACACTAGCGCCGGGGAGCTGTTTTTT,CASSQGYTSAGELFF
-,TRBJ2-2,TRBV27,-,TGTGCCAGCAGTTTATCTCCCTCCGGGGAGCTGTTTTTT,CASSLSPSGELFF
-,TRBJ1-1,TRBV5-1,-,TGCGCCAGCAGCTTGGCCGTCAGTTCTGAAGCTTTCTTT,CASSLAVSSEAFF
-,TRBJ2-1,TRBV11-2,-,TGTGCCAGCAGGCTTAAGGCTCTAGCGCTTCCTCCCTACAATGAGCAGTTCTTC,CASRLKALALPPYNEQFF
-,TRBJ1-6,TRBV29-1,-,TGCAGCGTTGAAAGAGTAGGGGGGAGCTCCTATAATTCACCCCTCCACTTT,CSVERVGGSSYNSPLHF
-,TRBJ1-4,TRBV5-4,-,TGTGCCAGCAGCTTGGCCAAAACAGGGAATGAAAAACTGTTTTTT,CASSLAKTGNEKLFF
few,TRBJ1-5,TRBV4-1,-,TGCGCCAGCAGCCGGTTACAGGGAGATCAGCCCCAGCATTTT,CASSRLQGDQPQHF
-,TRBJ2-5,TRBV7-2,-,TGTGCCAGCAGCCTTGTGTATTCGGAGACCCAGTACTTC,CASSLVYSETQYF
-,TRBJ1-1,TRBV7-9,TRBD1,TGTGCCAGCAGCCCGGGACAGGGGCTAGAAGCTTTCTTT,CASSPGQGLEAFF
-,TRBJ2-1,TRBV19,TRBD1,TGTGCCAGTACCAGGACAGGGGGCGCGGGGTCCTCCTACAATGAGCAGTTCTTC,CASTRTGGAGSSYNEQFF
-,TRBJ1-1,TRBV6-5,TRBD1,TGTGCCAGCCTCCCGGGACAGGGTTTGAACACTGAAGCTTTCTTT,CASLPGQGLNTEAFF
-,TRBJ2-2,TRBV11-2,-,TGTGCCAGCAGCTTAAACGTAGGGGGCACCGGGGAGCTGTTTTTT,CASSLNVGGTGELFF
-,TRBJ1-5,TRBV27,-,TGTGCCAGCAGTTTAGAGGGACATAGCAATCAGCCCCAGCATTTT,CASSLEGHSNQPQHF
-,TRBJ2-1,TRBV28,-,TGTGCCAGCAGTTTGTGGACTCGAGGGCAGTTCTTC,CASSLWTRGQFF
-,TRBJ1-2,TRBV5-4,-,TGTGCCAGCAGCTTAGGACCTAACTATGGCTACACCTTC,CASSLGPNYGYTF
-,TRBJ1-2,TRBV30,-,TGTGCCTGGAGTCTACAGCTTAACTATGGCTACACCTTC,CAWSLQLNYGYTF
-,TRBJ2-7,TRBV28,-,TGTGCCAGCACCTCGAACCCCAACGAGCAGTACTTC,CASTSNPNEQYF
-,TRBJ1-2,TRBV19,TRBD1,TGTGCCAGTAGTACCCCAGGGGGCCATGACTATGGCTACACCTTC,CASSTPGGHDYGYTF
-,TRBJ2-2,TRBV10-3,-,TGTGCCATCAGTGAGAATGGGATAAACACCGGGGAGCTGTTTTTT,CAISENGINTGELFF
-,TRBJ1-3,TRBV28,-,TGTGCCAGCAGTTTCCCGGACGGCTCTGGAAACACCATATATTTT,CASSFPDGSGNTIYF
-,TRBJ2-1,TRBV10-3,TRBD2,TGTGCCATCAGTCCCCTACTAGCGGGTCTCTACAATGAGCAGTTCTTC,CAISPLLAGLYNEQFF
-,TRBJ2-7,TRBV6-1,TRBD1,TGTGCCAGCACTCTGACAGGGTTCTACGAGCAGTACTTC,CASTLTGFYEQYF
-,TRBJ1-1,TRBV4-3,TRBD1,TGCGCCAGCAGCCAAGAGGGGTGGACAGGTGGTTTCACTGAAGCTTTCTTT,CASSQEGWTGGFTEAFF
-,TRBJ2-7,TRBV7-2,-,TGTGCCAGCAGCCCAGGGGCTCCGATGCCCTACGAGCAGTACTTC,CASSPGAPMPYEQYF
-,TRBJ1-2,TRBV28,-,TGTGCCAGCCGAGAGGGGCCCAACTATGGCTACACCTTC,CASREGPNYGYTF
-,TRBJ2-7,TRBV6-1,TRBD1,TGTGCCAGCAGAAGACAGGGGACGGGCGAGCAGTACTTC,CASRRQGTGEQYF
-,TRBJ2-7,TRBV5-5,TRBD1,TGTGCCAGCAGCTCGGCTCAGGGACAGCAGATTGTGGTGCAGTACTTC,CASSSAQGQQIVVQYF
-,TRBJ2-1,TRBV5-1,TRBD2,TGCGCCAGCAGCACCGGACTAGCGGGAGAGGCCTACAATGAGCAGTTCTTC,CASSTGLAGEAYNEQFF
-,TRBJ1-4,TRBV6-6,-,TGTGCCAGCAGTTACTCCGGGGGGCGGTATGAAAAACTGTTTTTT,CASSYSGGRYEKLFF
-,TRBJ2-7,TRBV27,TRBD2,TGTGCCAGCAGTTCGTGGGCTAGCGGGAGTTTCTACGAGCAGTACTTC,CASSSWASGSFYEQYF
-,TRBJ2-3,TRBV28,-,TGTGCCAGCAAAGGGGTTTCTAGCACAGATACGCAGTATTTT,CASKGVSSTDTQYF
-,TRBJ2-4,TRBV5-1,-,TGCGCCAGCAGCGGGGAGGCCTACGGGGGAAACATTCAGTACTTC,CASSGEAYGGNIQYF
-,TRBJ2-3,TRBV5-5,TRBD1,TGTGCCAGCAGCCCACGACTGACAGGGCCCCGCACAGATACGCAGTATTTT,CASSPRLTGPRTDTQYF
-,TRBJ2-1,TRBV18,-,TGTGCCAGCTCAAGTGACTCACTCTCCTACAATGAGCAGTTCTTC,CASSSDSLSYNEQFF
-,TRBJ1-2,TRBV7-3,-,TGTGCCAGCAGCCCCGAAACCGACGGGCCCTACTATGGCTACACCTTC,CASSPETDGPYYGYTF
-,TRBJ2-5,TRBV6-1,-,TGTGCCAGCAGGGGATCGTACCAAGAGACCCAGTACTTC,CASRGSYQETQYF
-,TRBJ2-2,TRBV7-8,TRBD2,TGTGCCAGCAGCTTATTTATCAGCGGGGATAACACCGGGGAGCTGTTTTTT,CASSLFISGDNTGELFF
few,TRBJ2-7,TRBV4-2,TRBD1,TGTGCCAGCAGCCATGGGACAGGTCCCTACGAGCAGTACTTC,CASSHGTGPYEQYF
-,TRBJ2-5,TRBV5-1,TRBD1,TGCGCCAGCAACCTCAGGGGGCCCCAAGAGACCCAGTACTTC,CASNLRGPQETQYF
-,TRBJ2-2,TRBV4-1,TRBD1,TGCGCCAGCAGCCAAGGTGACAGGGGCAGCGCCGGGGAGCTGTTTTTT,CASSQGDRGSAGELFF
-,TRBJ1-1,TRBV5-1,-,TGCGCCAGCAGCGCAGGAAGGACCCGCGACCAAGAAGCTTTCTTT,CASSAGRTRDQEAFF
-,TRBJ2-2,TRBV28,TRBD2,TGTGCCAGCAATAACTTAGCGGGAGGGAGTGGTTACACCGGGGAGCTGTTTTTT,CASNNLAGGSGYTGELFF
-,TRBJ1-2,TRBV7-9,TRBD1,TGTGCCAGCAGCTCCAGCCGGGACAGGGGGCTTTCTAACTATGGCTACACCTTC,CASSSSRDRGLSNYGYTF